This T cell receptor beta chain was identified during a study of blood T cell repertoires in COVID-19. Whole-study context: Sample material is recorded as cDNA or gDNA derived from T cells, B-cell-depleted T cells, or PBMCs.

Germline V CDR1 and CDR2: MNHNY, SVGAGI (reference sequence). The CDR3 has 15 residues. V gave up 5 bases and J gave up 4 bases; unmatched junction bases: 3. Per the study methods: Estimated nucleated cell counts came from reference gene primer amplification. Assay: immunoSEQ multiplex PCR; the TCRdb copy retains only in-frame clones and omits some. The D gene and trimming were derived from the DNA, and the V and J assignments and clone size from that table. Among roughly 50,000 clones, 80% to 85% were seen once, and the ten largest hold roughly 13%. The clonotype originates from a woman older than 75 with acute or convalescent COVID-19. The rearrangement joins TRBV6-6 to TRBJ1-5; 12 positions match TRBD1. The sequenced sample was peripheral blood. CDR3 nucleotides: TGTGCCAGCAGTCCGGGACAGGGGGCAAATCAGCCCCAGCATTTT. It codes for CASSPGQGANQPQHF.